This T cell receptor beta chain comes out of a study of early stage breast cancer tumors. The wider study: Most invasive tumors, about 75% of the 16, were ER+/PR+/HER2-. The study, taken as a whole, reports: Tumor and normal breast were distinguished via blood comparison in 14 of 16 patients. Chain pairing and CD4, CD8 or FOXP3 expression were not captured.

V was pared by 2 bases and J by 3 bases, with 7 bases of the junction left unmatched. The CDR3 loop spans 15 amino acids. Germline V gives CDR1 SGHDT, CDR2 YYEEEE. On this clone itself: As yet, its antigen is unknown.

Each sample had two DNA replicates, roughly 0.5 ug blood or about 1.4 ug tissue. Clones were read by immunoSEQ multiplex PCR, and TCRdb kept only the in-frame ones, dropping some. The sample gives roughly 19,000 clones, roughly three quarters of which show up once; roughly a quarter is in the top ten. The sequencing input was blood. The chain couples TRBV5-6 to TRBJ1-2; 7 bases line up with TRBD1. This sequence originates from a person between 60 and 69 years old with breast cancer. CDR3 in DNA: TGTGCCAGCAGCTTTCGGAGGGGGCTTTACTATGGCTACACCTTC. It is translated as CASSFRRGLYYGYTF. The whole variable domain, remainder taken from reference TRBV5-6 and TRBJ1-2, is DAGVTQSPTHLIKTRGQQVTLRCSPKSGHDTVSWYQQALGQGPQFIFQYYEEEERQRGNFPDRFSGHQFPNYSSELNVNALLLGDSALYLCASSFRRGLYYGYTFGSGTRLTVV.